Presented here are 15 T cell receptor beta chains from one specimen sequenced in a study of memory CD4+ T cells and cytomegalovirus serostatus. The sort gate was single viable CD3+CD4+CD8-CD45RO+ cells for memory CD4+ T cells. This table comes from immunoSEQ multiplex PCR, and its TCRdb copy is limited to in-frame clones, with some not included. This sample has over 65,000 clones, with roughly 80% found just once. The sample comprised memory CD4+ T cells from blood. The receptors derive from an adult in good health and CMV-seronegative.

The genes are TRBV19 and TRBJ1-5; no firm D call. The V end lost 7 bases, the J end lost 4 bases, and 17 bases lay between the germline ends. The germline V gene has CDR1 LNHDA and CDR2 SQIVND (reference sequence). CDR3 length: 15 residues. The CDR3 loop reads CASTHFPGRNQPQHF. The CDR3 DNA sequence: TGTGCCAGTACCCACTTCCCGGGGAGGAATCAGCCCCAGCATTTT.

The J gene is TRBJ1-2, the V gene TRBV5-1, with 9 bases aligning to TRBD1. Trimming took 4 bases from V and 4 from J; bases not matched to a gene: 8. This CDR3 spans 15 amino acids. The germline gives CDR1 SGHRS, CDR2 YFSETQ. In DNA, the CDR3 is TGCGCCAGCAGCGTCCGCTCGGACAGGGGCTATGGCTACACCTTC. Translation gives CASSVRSDRGYGYTF.

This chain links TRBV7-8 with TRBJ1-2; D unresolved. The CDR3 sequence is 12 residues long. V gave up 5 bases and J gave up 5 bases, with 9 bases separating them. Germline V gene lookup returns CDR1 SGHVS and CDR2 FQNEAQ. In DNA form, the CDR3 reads TGTGCCAGCAGCAGGCAGCGATATGGCTACACCTTC. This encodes CASSRQRYGYTF.

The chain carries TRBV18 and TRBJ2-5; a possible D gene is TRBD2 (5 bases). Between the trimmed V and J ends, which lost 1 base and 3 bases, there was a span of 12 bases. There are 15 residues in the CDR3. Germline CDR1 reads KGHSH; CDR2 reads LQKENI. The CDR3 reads CASSPLSLAEETQYF. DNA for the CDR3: TGTGCCAGCTCACCACTTAGCCTAGCAGAAGAGACCCAGTACTTC.

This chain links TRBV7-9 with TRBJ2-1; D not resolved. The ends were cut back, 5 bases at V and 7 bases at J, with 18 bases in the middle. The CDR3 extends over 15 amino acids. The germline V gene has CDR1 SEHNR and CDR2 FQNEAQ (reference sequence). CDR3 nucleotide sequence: TGTGCCAGCAGCCCGACGCTGGGTTTGGGGAATGAGCAGTTCTTC. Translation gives CASSPTLGLGNEQFF.

In DNA, the CDR3 is TGTGCCACCAGCAGAGGGACGGGGTTTACCTACGAGCAGTACTTC. Translating gives CATSRGTGFTYEQYF. The V and J genes are TRBV15 and TRBJ2-7, with a tentative D call TRBD2 (5 bases). Germline V lookup: CDR1 LNHNV, CDR2 YYDKDF (reference sequence). The CDR3 runs to 15 residues. Trimming shortened V by 1 base and J by 2 bases, and 12 bases separated the two germline ends.

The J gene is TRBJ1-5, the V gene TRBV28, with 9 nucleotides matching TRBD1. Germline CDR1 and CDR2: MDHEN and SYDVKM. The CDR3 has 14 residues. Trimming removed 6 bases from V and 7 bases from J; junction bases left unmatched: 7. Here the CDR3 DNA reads TGTGCCAGCAGAAATACAGGGGGCGGACAGCCCCAGCATTTT. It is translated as CASRNTGGGQPQHF.

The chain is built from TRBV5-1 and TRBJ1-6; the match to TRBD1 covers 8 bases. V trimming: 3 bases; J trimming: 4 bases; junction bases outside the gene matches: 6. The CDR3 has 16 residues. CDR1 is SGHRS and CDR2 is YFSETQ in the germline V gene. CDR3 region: CASSSPRTGYNSPLHF. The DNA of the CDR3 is TGCGCCAGCAGCTCCCCCCGGACAGGGTATAATTCACCCCTCCACTTT.

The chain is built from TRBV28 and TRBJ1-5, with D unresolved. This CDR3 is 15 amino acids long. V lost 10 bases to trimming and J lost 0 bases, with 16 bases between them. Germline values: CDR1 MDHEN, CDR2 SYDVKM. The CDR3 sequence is CANPSCGYSNQPQHF. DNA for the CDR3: TGTGCCAACCCCTCATGCGGATATAGCAATCAGCCCCAGCATTTT.

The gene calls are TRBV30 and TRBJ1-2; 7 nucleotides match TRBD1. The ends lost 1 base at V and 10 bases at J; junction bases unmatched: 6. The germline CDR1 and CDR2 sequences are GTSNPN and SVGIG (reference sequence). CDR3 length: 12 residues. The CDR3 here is CAWSAYTGAYTF. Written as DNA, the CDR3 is TGTGCCTGGAGTGCCTATACAGGGGCCTACACCTTC.

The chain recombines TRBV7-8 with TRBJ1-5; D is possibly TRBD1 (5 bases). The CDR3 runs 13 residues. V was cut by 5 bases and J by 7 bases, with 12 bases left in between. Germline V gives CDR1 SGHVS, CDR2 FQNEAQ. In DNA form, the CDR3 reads TGTGCCAGCAGCGTCTTCAGGGAACAGCCCCAGCATTTT. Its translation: CASSVFREQPQHF.

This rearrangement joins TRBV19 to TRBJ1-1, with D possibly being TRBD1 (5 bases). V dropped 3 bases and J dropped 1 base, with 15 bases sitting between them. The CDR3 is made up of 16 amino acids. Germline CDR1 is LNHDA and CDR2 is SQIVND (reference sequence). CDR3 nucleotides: TGTGCCAGTAGTATTCGTTTGGGACGGCAGAACACTGAAGCTTTCTTT. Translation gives CASSIRLGRQNTEAFF.

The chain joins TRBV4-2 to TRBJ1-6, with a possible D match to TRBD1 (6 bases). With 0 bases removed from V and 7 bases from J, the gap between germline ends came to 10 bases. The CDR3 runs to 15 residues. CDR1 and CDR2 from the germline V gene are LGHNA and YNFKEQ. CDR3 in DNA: TGTGCCAGCAGCCAAGATCCGGGGGCGAATTCACCCCTCCACTTT. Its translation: CASSQDPGANSPLHF.

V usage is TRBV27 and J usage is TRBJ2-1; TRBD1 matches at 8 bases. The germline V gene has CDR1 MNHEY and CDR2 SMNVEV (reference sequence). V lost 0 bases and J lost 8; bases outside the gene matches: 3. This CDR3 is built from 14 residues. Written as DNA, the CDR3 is TGTGCCAGCAGTTTATCGACAGGGGTCTATGAGCAGTTCTTC. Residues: CASSLSTGVYEQFF.

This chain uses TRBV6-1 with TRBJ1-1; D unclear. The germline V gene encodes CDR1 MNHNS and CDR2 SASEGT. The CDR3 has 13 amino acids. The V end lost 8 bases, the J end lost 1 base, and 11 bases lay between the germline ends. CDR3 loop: CASVAGRNTEAFF. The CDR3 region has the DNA TGTGCCAGCGTCGCCGGGAGGAACACTGAAGCTTTCTTT.